This T cell receptor (beta chain) was captured in a study of molecular identifiers for immune sequencing clone quantification. One entry per CDR3 protein, called by TCRdb with MiXCR from the PCR reads. Of about 320,000 distinct CDR3 sequences detected, 20% to 25% appear once; the ten largest clones hold roughly 0.86%. Whole-study results and caveats: The share of molecules held by clones above 20 RNA copies was over 97% in effector cells and under 1% in naive cells.

This clonotype appeared many times. What it binds is not known. Deletions cut 4 bases from V and 3 bases from J, with 20 bases between. The CDR3 has 17 amino acids. From germline, CDR1 is SGHDT and CDR2 YYEEEE. The rearrangement joins TRBV5-6 to TRBJ2-1; a possible D gene is TRBD1 (6 bases). Material for sequencing was naive CD8+ T cells from blood, with Jurkat cell RNA spiked in. The subset denotes: FACS-sorted CD8+CD4-CCR7+CD45RA+ naive T cells. The source is a human donor in good health. Some libraries in this study had Jurkat cell RNA spiked in. The CDR3 DNA follows: TGTGCCAGCAGCCCGACACAGGGATTTGGAGTCTACAATGAGCAGTTCTTC. Residues: CASSPTQGFGVYNEQFF. Based on the CDR3 plus reference TRBV5-6 and TRBJ2-1, the full variable domain is DAGVTQSPTHLIKTRGQQVTLRCSPKSGHDTVSWYQQALGQGPQFIFQYYEEEERQRGNFPDRFSGHQFPNYSSELNVNALLLGDSALYLCASSPTQGFGVYNEQFFGPGTRLTVL.